This T cell receptor beta chain was retrieved from a study of CD8+ T cells in alopecia areata. The study's findings and limits: With patients, TCR sharing proved less clear than in mice, a difference possibly related to HLA. Across lesional scalp, and particularly alopecia totalis/universalis, clonality surpassed that of normal scalp.

Turning to this clone: The target antigen is unknown.

V gave up 3 bases and J gave up 3 bases, with 9 bases separating them. Germline CDR1 is KGHSH and CDR2 is LQKENI. There are 14 residues in the CDR3. Extracted RNA was reverse transcribed into cDNA, the sequencing template. The data were produced by immunoSEQ multiplex PCR, yet TCRdb's version contains in-frame clones alone and is incomplete. The table shows roughly 140,000 clones, with less than 65% occurring only once. The gene calls are TRBV18 and TRBJ2-4; D unclear. This receptor was taken from a human donor in good health. The sequenced sample consisted of CD8+ T cells sorted from blood. CDR3 protein: CASSPDVVKNIQYF. In nucleotides, the CDR3 is TGTGCCAGCTCACCGGACGTGGTCAAAAACATTCAGTACTTC.